This TCR beta chain is drawn from a study of blood T cell repertoires in COVID-19. Germline V lookup: CDR1 LNHDA, CDR2 SQIVND (reference sequence). The CDR3 totals 17 residues. The V and J ends lost 3 bases and 0 bases, in that order; junction bases with no gene match: 8. In the original processing: Nucleated cell counts were estimated from reference gene primer amplification. Clones were sequenced by immunoSEQ multiplex PCR, and TCRdb holds only the in-frame ones, with some missing. V, J and clone size are taken as reported in that table, and D and trimming were inferred from the DNA itself. The table includes about 88,000 clones, approximately 82% detected once.

Sequences were obtained from peripheral blood. This receptor was obtained from a human donor in a cohort sampled during active COVID-19. The chain uses TRBV19 and TRBJ2-4; 7 nucleotides agree with TRBD1. The CDR3: CASSMAWDSIAKNIQYF. The CDR3 nucleotides are TGTGCCAGTAGTATGGCCTGGGACAGTATAGCCAAAAACATTCAGTACTTC.